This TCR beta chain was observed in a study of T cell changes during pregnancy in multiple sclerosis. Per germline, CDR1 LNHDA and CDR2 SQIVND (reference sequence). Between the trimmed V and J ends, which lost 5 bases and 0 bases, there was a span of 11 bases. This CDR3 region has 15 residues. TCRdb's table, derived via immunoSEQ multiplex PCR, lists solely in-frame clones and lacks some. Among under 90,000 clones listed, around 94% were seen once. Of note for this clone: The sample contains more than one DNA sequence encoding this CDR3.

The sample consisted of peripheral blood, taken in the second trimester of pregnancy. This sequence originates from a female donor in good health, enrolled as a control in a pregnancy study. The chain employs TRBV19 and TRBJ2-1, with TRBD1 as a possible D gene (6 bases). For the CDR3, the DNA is TGTGCCAGTAGTCAGGGGCCGAGCTCCTACAATGAGCAGTTCTTC. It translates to CASSQGPSSYNEQFF.